This T cell receptor (beta chain) was recovered during a study of T cells in Graves' hyperthyroidism and ophthalmopathy. Study-wide findings and caveats: Most clonotypes expanded in thyroid above 0.001 were likewise present in blood.

Patients aged 18 to 65 had newly diagnosed hyperthyroidism that had lasted under 2 months. Concerning this clonotype itself: As yet, its antigen is unknown.

Germline assignment: CDR1 MNHEY and CDR2 SVGAGI. Trimming stripped 0 bases from V and 0 bases from J, with 8 bases between. The CDR3 has 15 amino acids. RNA transcripts provided the source from which TCR beta CDR3 regions were amplified. The HTBI primer set served for first-round RT-PCR of the TCR CDR3. From the multiplex PCR reads, TCRdb called clonotypes with MiXCR, one entry per CDR3 protein. The table has hundreds of thousands of distinct CDR3 sequences, 30% to 40% seen once. Sequencing input: blood. The clonotype originates from a woman aged 40 to 50 with Graves' hyperthyroidism. The gene calls are TRBV6-5 and TRBJ1-1; no firm D call. CDR3 residues: CASSYSIGMNTEAFF. CDR3 bases: TGTGCCAGCAGTTACTCGATAGGGATGAACACTGAAGCTTTCTTT.